This TCR beta chain was captured in a study of blood T cells in healthy people across ages (dated by TCRdb to the mid-2010s). A note on the overall study: In model experiments, template switching captured roughly one uniquely barcoded TCR beta cDNA molecule for every two T cells. Using deep sequencing normalized with unique cDNA molecular identifiers, the study measured how TCR beta repertoire diversity changes with age. Donors were grouped into four age groups: young (average 16 years), middle-aged (approximately 41), aged (around 60) and long-lived (approximately 78). To avoid experimental bias, donors of different ages were distributed randomly across sequencing lanes. Using the same blood draw, the study looked at two additional independent replicas of 1 million unique cDNA reads for two donors, one aged 18 to 30 and the other aged 80 or older. The paper's findings and limits, for the study overall: Total diversity estimates from one million sequenced T cells were considered lower bounds and underestimates. Bulk unsorted PBMC profiling prevented conclusive comparison of naive and antigen-experienced compartments. Observed TCR beta diversity correlated strongly with the percentage of naive T cells measured by flow cytometry. As age increased, observed TCR beta diversity per million T cells dropped in a roughly linear way, and a significant reduction was already evident by age about 40. The CMV infection status of donors was not known, potentially confounding age-related changes in expanded clonotypes. Compared with the aged group, more naive CD4+ T cells, fewer expanded clones and increased TCR diversity were shown by the long-lived group, suggesting age selection.

As concerns this clonotype: Its antigen has not been determined. No base-level quality is on record; no much larger clone is a single base apart.

The method behind the library was 5' RACE. Sequencer: Illumina HiSeq 2500. A second PCR of roughly 7 to 11 cycles was performed with a sample-barcoded 5' primer and a J-beta primer mix. Each TCR beta cDNA molecule received a unique molecular identifier from a template-switch 5' adaptor carrying 12 random nucleotides. Each sample yielded at least 3 million CDR3-containing paired-end reads. All of the RNA was converted into first-strand cDNA using the Mint cDNA synthesis kit, with a TRBC-specific oligonucleotide serving as the primer. After uracil-DNA glycosylase treatment, a first 18-cycle PCR used universal primers M1SS and BC2_uni_R on all cDNA. The published analysis was carried out like this. For normalization, 1 million high-quality reads, each with a distinct molecular identifier, were randomly selected from each sample. Instead of being binned into consensus sequences, reads with shared molecular identifiers were discarded. CDR3 identification, clonotype clustering and error correction used MiTCR with a Q25 quality threshold and the strictest error-elimination algorithm. A nonparametric unseen species model with Euler transformation was used to estimate lower-bound total TCR beta diversity. TCRdb reworked the public reads: Q25 trimming with fastp, MiXCR clone assembly, productive beta chains retained. Here each entry gathers all rows of one CDR3 protein and keeps the most common genes and DNA. The V and J calls were not made by the authors but by TCRdb's processing. The sample data list 1.5 million to 2 million distinct CDR3 sequences, and roughly 28% of these were observed just once. Jointly, the top ten make up about 8% of the sample.

Systemically healthy Caucasian individuals from Russia, about 38 in total and aged roughly 6 to 100 years, were included as donors. Each donor gave roughly 9.5 milliliters of peripheral blood, collected into EDTA-treated Vacutainer tubes. Ficoll-Paque density-gradient centrifugation was used to isolate PBMCs, with at least 6 million obtained per sample. Trizol reagent was used to extract total RNA from the PBMCs, yielding at least 5.5 micrograms per sample. Naive CD45RAhigh/CD27high T cell percentages were measured by flow cytometry on a PBMC aliquot from every donor. Material for sequencing was blood. The TCR originated in a woman aged 25 to 45 in good health.

The CDR3 region has the sequence CASSARRGGRTYEQYF. The DNA sequence is TGTGCCAGCAGTGCCCGGAGGGGTGGTAGGACGTACGAGCAGTACTTC. The chain joins TRBV12-3 or TRBV12-4 to TRBJ2-4; TRBD2 is possibly the D segment (6 matching bases). Judging by the DNA end, TRBJ2-7 fits better; the J call may be wrong. The CDR3 runs 16 amino acids, cysteine and phenylalanine included. Only the CDR3 portion is preserved as DNA: 48 bases, with reading frame beginning at the first base.